What follows are 6 T cell receptor beta chains derived from one specimen sequenced in a study of molecular identifiers for immune sequencing clone quantification. TCRdb used MiXCR to reprocess the PCR reads, holding one entry per CDR3 protein. The sample carries about 510,000 distinct CDR3 sequences, approximately 25% recorded once. The sequencing sample was made of naive CD8+ T cells from blood, with Jurkat cell RNA spiked in. The subset: FACS-sorted CD8+CD4-CCR7+CD45RA+ naive T cells. The receptors were sampled from a human donor in good health. Some libraries in this study had Jurkat cell RNA spiked in.

In its sample, this clonotype was seen many times. This rearrangement joins TRBV6-5 to TRBJ2-7, with TRBD2 as a possible D gene (7 bases). Germline V gene sequence: CDR1 MNHEY, CDR2 SVGAGI. The V and J ends lost 3 bases and 7 bases respectively, with 19 bases between them. The CDR3 sequence is 15 residues long. CDR3 bases: TGTGCCAGCAGTTATACAGAGGGAGGGGGTTGGGAGCAGTACTTC. This gives the protein CASSYTEGGGWEQYF.

At least ten counts were recorded for this clonotype. V is TRBV12-3 or TRBV12-4 and J is TRBJ2-7; 7 bases fit TRBD2. The CDR3 is 13 amino acids. V lost 0 bases to trimming and J lost 4 bases; unmatched junction nucleotides: 0. CDR3 residues: CASSLARGYEQYF. DNA of the CDR3: TGTGCCAGCAGTTTAGCGCGGGGGTACGAGCAGTACTTC.

With respect to this clonotype: Being one base from a much bigger clone, this may be a read error. The chain is built from TRBV12-3 or TRBV12-4 and TRBJ1-1, with 7 positions matching TRBD1. CDR3 size: 16 residues. The CDR3 sequence is CASSPSVRGQDTVAFF. The DNA of the CDR3 is TGTGCCAGCAGCCCATCCGTGAGGGGGCAGGACACTGTAGCTTTCTTT.

This clonotype was detected many times. The chain couples TRBV7-9 to TRBJ2-7; D not resolved. The CDR3 sequence is 12 residues long. V lost 5 bases to trimming and J lost 1 base, with 6 bases between them. The germline V gene has CDR1 SEHNR and CDR2 FQNEAQ (reference sequence). The CDR3: CASSLQSYEQYF. Written as DNA, the CDR3 is TGTGCCAGCAGCCTACAGTCCTACGAGCAGTACTTC.

This clonotype has at least ten counts. The chain links TRBV7-9 to TRBJ1-5; 10 positions agree with TRBD1. The CDR3 has 19 amino acids. Germline values: CDR1 SEHNR, CDR2 FQNEAQ (reference sequence). V dropped 5 bases and J dropped 0; count of bases not matched to a gene: 13. The CDR3 protein is CASSPYDGTGVYSNQPQHF. The CDR3 DNA follows: TGTGCCAGCAGCCCCTATGACGGGACAGGGGTCTATAGCAATCAGCCCCAGCATTTT.

This rearrangement joins TRBV4-3 to TRBJ2-2; weak D call: TRBD1 (5 bases). The CDR3 loop spans 18 amino acids. Germline CDR1 reads LGHNA; CDR2 reads YSLEER. V was clipped by 0 bases and J by 6 bases, with 20 bases between them. The CDR3: CASSQDRYGGQRPGELFF. In nucleotides, the CDR3 is TGCGCCAGCAGCCAAGATCGTTATGGCGGACAACGGCCCGGGGAGCTGTTTTTT.